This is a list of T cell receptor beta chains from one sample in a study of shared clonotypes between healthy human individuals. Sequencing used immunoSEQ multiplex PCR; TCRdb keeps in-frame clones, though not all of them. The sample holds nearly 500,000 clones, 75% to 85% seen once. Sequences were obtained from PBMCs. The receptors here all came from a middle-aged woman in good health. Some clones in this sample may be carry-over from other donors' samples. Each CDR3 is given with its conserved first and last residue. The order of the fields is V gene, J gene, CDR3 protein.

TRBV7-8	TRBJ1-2	CASSPGQGANYGYTF
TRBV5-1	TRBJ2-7	CASSLAYDYEQYF
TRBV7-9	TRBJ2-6	CAPGGSSGANVLTF
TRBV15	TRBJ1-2	CATSRTSEGGYTF
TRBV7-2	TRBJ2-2	CASSFLSGPGATGELFF
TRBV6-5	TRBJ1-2	CASRTGTGAYGYTF
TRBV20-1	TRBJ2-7	CSAARRAEQYF
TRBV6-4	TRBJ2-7	CASTTPAGALSYEQYF
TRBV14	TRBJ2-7	CASSGYRGYEQYF
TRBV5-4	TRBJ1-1	CASSYEQLNTEAFF
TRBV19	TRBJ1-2	CASSIRDRGPYGYTF
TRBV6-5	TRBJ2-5	CASSLAGGVMETQYF
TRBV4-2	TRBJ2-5	CASSQVGTGGTQYF
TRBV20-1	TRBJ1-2	CSASLQGGYTF
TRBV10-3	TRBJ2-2	CAISSGTGADTGELFF
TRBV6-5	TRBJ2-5	CASRDSGEETQYF
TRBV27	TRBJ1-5	CASSLSGGNQPQHF
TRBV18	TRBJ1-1	CASSPAGTQGRAFF
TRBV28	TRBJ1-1	CASSLRQGLAFF
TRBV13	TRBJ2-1	CASSLSGKGINEQFF
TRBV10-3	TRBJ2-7	CAISATSESGEQYF
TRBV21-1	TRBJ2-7	CAGSKQVAGNYEQYF
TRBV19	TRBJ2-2	CASSNGQQNTGELFF
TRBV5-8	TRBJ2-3	CASSQGQGFADTQYF
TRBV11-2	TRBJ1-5	CASSAYSNQPQHF
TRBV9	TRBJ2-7	CASSRDNYEQYF